Below, 17 T cell receptor beta chains from the same sample are listed, as sequenced in a study of T cell changes during pregnancy in multiple sclerosis. Measured with immunoSEQ multiplex PCR; TCRdb has only the in-frame clones, and not every one. The table has more than 10,000 clones, 85% to 90% seen once. The specimen comprised CD8+ T cells from peripheral blood mononuclear cells, sampled after pregnancy. The source is a female donor in good health, enrolled as a control in a pregnancy study.

The rearrangement joins TRBV4-2 to TRBJ1-4; no firm D call. Germline CDR1 is LGHNA and CDR2 is YNFKEQ. The CDR3 consists of 15 residues. V was cut by 0 bases and J by 8 bases, with 13 bases left in between. The CDR3 protein is CASSQDQRLREKLFF. DNA of the CDR3: TGTGCCAGCAGCCAAGATCAGCGTTTGCGAGAAAAACTGTTTTTT.

The CDR3 DNA follows: TGTGCCAGCAGCTTACGGCTAGCGATTAAAGAGACCCAGTACTTC. This translates into CASSLRLAIKETQYF. This chain joins TRBV7-6 and TRBJ2-5, with D maybe TRBD2 (6 bases). The CDR3 has 15 amino acids. V lost 2 bases to trimming and J lost 3 bases, with 13 bases between them. The germline gives CDR1 SGHVS, CDR2 FNYEAQ.

In DNA form, the CDR3 reads TGCGCCAGCAGCCCCCACGAAGCCGGTAGTACCTACGAGCAGTACTTC. Amino acid sequence: CASSPHEAGSTYEQYF. J is TRBJ2-7 and V is TRBV4-3; D uncertain. In germline, CDR1 is LGHNA, CDR2 YSLEER. Trimming cost V 4 bases and J 2 bases, with 18 bases left between them. The CDR3 is made up of 16 amino acids.

The chain carries TRBV4-1 and TRBJ2-3; 8 bases are a match to TRBD2. The ends lost 7 bases at V and 5 bases at J; junction bases unmatched: 8. CDR3 length: 14 residues. Germline-derived CDR1 and CDR2 are MGHRA and YSYEKL. Here the CDR3 reads CASTPREGIDTQYF. CDR3 nucleotide sequence: TGCGCCAGCACCCCTCGGGAGGGCATAGATACGCAGTATTTT.

In nucleotides, the CDR3 is TGTGCCAGTAGTATAATAGGGAGTCAGCCCCAGCATTTT. Translated: CASSIIGSQPQHF. The V call is TRBV19, the J call TRBJ1-5; D gene uncertain. This CDR3 is built from 13 residues. V was clipped by 2 bases and J by 6 bases, with 8 bases between them. Looked up from germline, CDR1 is LNHDA and CDR2 is SQIVND (reference sequence).

The V gene is TRBV28, the J gene TRBJ2-2; TRBD1 is a possible D gene (6 bases). The V gene's germline CDR1 is MDHEN and CDR2 SYDVKM. V was shortened by 5 bases and J by 4 bases, with 11 bases between the two germline ends. The CDR3 is made up of 14 amino acids. CDR3: CASSKTGSTGELFF. In DNA form, the CDR3 reads TGTGCCAGCAGTAAAACAGGGAGCACCGGGGAGCTGTTTTTT.

V and J are TRBV11-1 and TRBJ2-1; no clear D. Per germline, CDR1 SGHAT and CDR2 FQDESV (reference sequence). V lost 5 bases, J lost 5 bases, and 16 bases lay in between. The CDR3 has 15 residues. CDR3 protein: CASSPRSKLNNEQFF. The CDR3 DNA reads TGTGCCAGCAGCCCAAGATCGAAACTCAACAATGAGCAGTTCTTC.

V usage is TRBV6-5 and J usage is TRBJ2-1; TRBD1 aligns across 9 bases. Germline CDR1 and CDR2: MNHEY and SVGAGI. This CDR3 contains 16 residues. The trim removed 4 bases at V and 6 bases at J, leaving 10 bases unmatched. CDR3 in amino acids: CASSSLQGQGSNEQFF. For the CDR3, the DNA is TGTGCCAGCAGTTCGCTCCAGGGACAGGGTAGCAATGAGCAGTTCTTC.

The genes are TRBV15 and TRBJ1-2; 7 nucleotides line up with TRBD1. CDR3 length: 15 amino acids. Germline values: CDR1 LNHNV, CDR2 YYDKDF (reference sequence). Trimming at V came to 3 bases and at J to 4 bases, leaving 8 bases not matched to a gene. This CDR3 is CATSSARDRIYGYTF. DNA for the CDR3: TGTGCCACCAGCAGCGCTAGGGACAGAATCTATGGCTACACCTTC.

This sequence joins TRBV2 and TRBJ2-1; a possible D gene is TRBD2 (5 bases). The CDR3 sequence is 15 residues long. V shed 5 bases and J shed 0 bases, with 11 bases lying between them. CDR1 and CDR2 from the germline V gene are SNHLY and FYNNEI. CDR3 bases: TGTGCCAGCAGTAATAGCGCTGGCTCCTACAATGAGCAGTTCTTC. This gives the protein CASSNSAGSYNEQFF.

The chain has TRBV27 and TRBJ1-2; D is uncertain. The CDR3 has 14 residues. V was pared by 2 bases and J by 7 bases, with 14 bases between. Looked up from germline, CDR1 is MNHEY and CDR2 is SMNVEV (reference sequence). The CDR3 loop is CASSLGEGTGGYTF. For the CDR3, the DNA is TGTGCCAGCAGTTTAGGGGAGGGAACGGGTGGCTACACCTTC.

V and J are TRBV6-5 and TRBJ2-1, with 7 bases that match TRBD2. V lost 2 bases to trimming and J lost 7 bases; unmatched junction nucleotides: 8. Germline V gene sequence: CDR1 MNHEY, CDR2 SVGAGI. The CDR3 loop spans 15 amino acids. CDR3 sequence: CASSYEGGPLNEQFF. The CDR3 DNA follows: TGTGCCAGCAGTTACGAGGGAGGGCCCTTAAATGAGCAGTTCTTC.

The chain is built from TRBV4-1 and TRBJ2-1, with 7 bases matching TRBD2. Germline V gene lookup returns CDR1 MGHRA and CDR2 YSYEKL. The CDR3 length is 16 residues. The V and J ends lost 0 bases and 4 bases, in that order; junction bases with no gene match: 6. This CDR3 reads CASSQDWPSGYNEQFF. The CDR3 nucleotides read TGCGCCAGCAGCCAAGATTGGCCTAGCGGATACAATGAGCAGTTCTTC.

The V gene is TRBV2, the J gene TRBJ2-7; D perhaps matches TRBD1 (6 bases). Trimming left V 4 bases short and J 4 bases short, with 8 bases between. This CDR3 contains 12 residues. CDR1 and CDR2 (germline): SNHLY, FYNNEI. In DNA form, the CDR3 reads TGTGCCAGCAGTGGGACAGAATACGAGCAGTACTTC. Its translation: CASSGTEYEQYF.

The chain is built from TRBV10-1 and TRBJ2-7, with 8 bases matching TRBD1. Trimming took 3 bases from V and 5 from J; bases not matched to a gene: 3. CDR3 length: 13 amino acids. The V gene's germline CDR1 is WNHNN and CDR2 SYGVQD (reference sequence). CDR3 protein: CASSDGQGDEQYF. CDR3 sequence (DNA): TGCGCCAGCAGTGATGGACAGGGAGACGAGCAGTACTTC.

This clone was seen just once. The V gene is TRBV29-1, the J gene TRBJ2-7; 14 nucleotides match TRBD2. The ends lost 2 bases at V and 3 bases at J; junction bases unmatched: 6. The germline V gene has CDR1 SQVTM and CDR2 ANQGSEA. The CDR3 loop spans 16 amino acids. CDR3 region: CSVEPGLAGESYEQYF. The CDR3 nucleotides read TGCAGCGTTGAACCGGGACTAGCGGGAGAAAGCTACGAGCAGTACTTC.

The J gene is TRBJ2-7, the V gene TRBV7-6; 9 bases agree with TRBD2. V trimming: 4 bases; J trimming: 0 bases; junction bases outside the gene matches: 13. This CDR3 contains 18 residues. Germline CDR1 reads SGHVS; CDR2 reads FNYEAQ. CDR3 protein: CASSYNPSGEVNSYEQYF. Here the CDR3 DNA reads TGTGCCAGCAGCTATAACCCTAGCGGGGAAGTGAACTCCTACGAGCAGTACTTC.